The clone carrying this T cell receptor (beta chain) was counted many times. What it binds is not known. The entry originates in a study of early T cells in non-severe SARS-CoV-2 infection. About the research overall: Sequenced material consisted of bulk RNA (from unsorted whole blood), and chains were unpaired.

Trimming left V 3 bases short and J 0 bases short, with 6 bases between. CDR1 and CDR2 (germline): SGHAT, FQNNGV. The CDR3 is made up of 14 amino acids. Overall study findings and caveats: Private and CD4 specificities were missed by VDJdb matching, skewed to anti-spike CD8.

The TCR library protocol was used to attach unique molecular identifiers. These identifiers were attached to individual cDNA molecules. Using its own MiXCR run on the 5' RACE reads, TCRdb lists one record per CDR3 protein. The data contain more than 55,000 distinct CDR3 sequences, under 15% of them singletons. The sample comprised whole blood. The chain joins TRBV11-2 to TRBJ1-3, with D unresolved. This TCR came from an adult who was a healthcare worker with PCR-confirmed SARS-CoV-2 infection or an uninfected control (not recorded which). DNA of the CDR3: TGTGCCAGCAGCTTCCCCAGCTCTGGAAACACCATATATTTT. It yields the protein CASSFPSSGNTIYF.